Listed below are T cell receptor beta chains from one sample, sequenced in a study of blood T cell repertoires in COVID-19. Only in-frame clones appear in the TCRdb table, and some are missing; sequencing was by immunoSEQ multiplex PCR. The data contain about 370,000 clones, around 89% of them seen just once; the ten biggest clones take up around 7%. The sample comprised peripheral blood. The source of these receptors is a man aged 18 to 30 with active or convalescent COVID-19. Each CDR3 is given with its conserved first and last residue. The D gene is left open where the match is weak. Clone size is given for some rows only: seen once, a few or many times, or a class if the clone is expanded.

abundance	v_gene	j_gene	d_gene	CDR3nt	CDR3aa
.	TRBV6-5	TRBJ1-5	.	TGTGCCAGCAGGAACGGACAGAATCAGCCCCAGCATTTT	CASRNGQNQPQHF
once	TRBV6-2/TRBV6-3	TRBJ2-2	TRBD1	TGTGCCAGCAGTTACCTGACAGGGGGCTCTGGGTTGAACACCGGGGAGCTGTTTTTT	CASSYLTGGSGLNTGELFF
once	TRBV29-1	TRBJ1-1	TRBD1	TGCAGCGGTCTCACCGGGACAGCAAACACTGAAGCTTTCTTT	CSGLTGTANTEAFF
.	TRBV5-5	TRBJ1-2	TRBD1	TGTGCCAGCAGCTTGTACAGGGGTGATTATGGCTACACCTTC	CASSLYRGDYGYTF
.	TRBV28	TRBJ2-7	TRBD1	TGTGCCAGCAGTTTTGGGTTCGGACAGGGGGCATACGAGCAGTACTTC	CASSFGFGQGAYEQYF
.	TRBV6-2/TRBV6-3	TRBJ1-5	TRBD1	TGTGCCAGCAGTGATTGGGACAGGCGGTTTGGCAATCAGCCCCAGCATTTT	CASSDWDRRFGNQPQHF
.	TRBV27	TRBJ1-2	.	TGTGCCAGCAGTTTATTAGGGGCAGGGAAGAACTATGGCTACACCTTC	CASSLLGAGKNYGYTF
.	TRBV6-1	TRBJ1-6	.	TGTGCCAGCACTCAAGCCGGGGGGGGCGAGGTTTTTTATTCACCCCTCCACTTT	CASTQAGGGEVFYSPLHF
.	TRBV10-3	TRBJ2-6	.	TGTGCCATCAGTGAGGGGCCGACTGGGGCCAACGTCCTGACTTTC	CAISEGPTGANVLTF
.	TRBV7-3	TRBJ2-1	TRBD2	TGTGCCAGCAGCCATACTAGCGGGACCCACAATGAGCAGTTCTTC	CASSHTSGTHNEQFF
.	TRBV9	TRBJ2-7	TRBD1	TGTGCCAGCAGCGTAGCGTACAGGGGACACGAGCAGTACTTC	CASSVAYRGHEQYF
once	TRBV11-1	TRBJ2-5	TRBD2	TGTGCCAGCAGCTGGGGGGGTTATGAGACCCAGTACTTC	CASSWGGYETQYF
.	TRBV6-5	TRBJ1-6	.	TGTGCCAGCAGCCGGCGGGGTACGGGGATTTCACCCCTCCACTTT	CASSRRGTGISPLHF
.	TRBV2	TRBJ2-2	TRBD2	TGTGCCAGCACGGAGCGGGGGTTGAACACCGGGGAGCTGTTTTTT	CASTERGLNTGELFF
.	TRBV12-5	TRBJ1-1	.	TGTGCTAGTGGTTTGGTCCCACCGGGGGGCACTGAAGCTTTCTTT	CASGLVPPGGTEAFF
.	TRBV5-1	TRBJ2-1	TRBD2	TGCGCCAGCAGGCGCACCGGGACTAGCGGGATTAGTGAGCAGTTCTTC	CASRRTGTSGISEQFF
.	TRBV5-1	TRBJ1-5	TRBD1	TGCGCCAGCAGCTTAAGGACAGGGGGCAATCAGCCCCAGCATTTT	CASSLRTGGNQPQHF
.	TRBV15	TRBJ2-5	.	TGTGCCACCAGCAGAGTTGTGACTGAGGAGACCCAGTACTTC	CATSRVVTEETQYF
.	TRBV4-3	TRBJ1-4	TRBD1	TGCGCCAGCAGCCAAGATATGAAAGGGGGCATGGGTGAAAAACTGTTTTTT	CASSQDMKGGMGEKLFF
.	TRBV7-2	TRBJ1-5	.	TGTGCCAGCAGTCACCCACCAGGGGTGGATCAGCCCCAGCATTTT	CASSHPPGVDQPQHF
.	TRBV9	TRBJ2-2	.	TGTGCCAGCAGCTCATACACCGGGGAGCTGTTTTTT	CASSSYTGELFF
.	TRBV19	TRBJ2-1	TRBD1	TGTGCCAGCGCCGGGACAGGGTACTACAATGAGCAGTTCTTC	CASAGTGYYNEQFF
.	TRBV4-2	TRBJ2-7	TRBD1	TGTGCCAGCAGCCAAGATTGGACAGGGAAGATCTACGAGCAGTACTTC	CASSQDWTGKIYEQYF
once	TRBV28	TRBJ1-5	.	TGTGCCAGCAGTTTCAAACAACCAGGGAAGAATCAGCCCCAGCATTTT	CASSFKQPGKNQPQHF
few	TRBV5-4	TRBJ1-1	TRBD1	TGTGCCAGCAGCTTGGGGACAGGGGAGGAGGGCACTGAAGCTTTCTTT	CASSLGTGEEGTEAFF
.	TRBV2	TRBJ2-5	TRBD1	TGTGCCAGCAGAGAGGAGCGACAGGGCTGGGAGACCCAGTACTTC	CASREERQGWETQYF
.	TRBV29-1	TRBJ2-2	.	TGCAGCGTTGAAGAACGGTCAGGGGAGCTGTTTTTT	CSVEERSGELFF
.	TRBV5-4	TRBJ2-7	TRBD2	TGTGCCAGCAGCTCGGGACTAGCGGGAAACGAGCAGTACTTC	CASSSGLAGNEQYF
.	TRBV28	TRBJ1-5	.	TGTGCCAGCAGTTCGGATGACAGGACTCATCAGCCCCAGCATTTT	CASSSDDRTHQPQHF
.	TRBV9	TRBJ1-2	TRBD1	TGTGCCAGCAGCTCTTACGGACAGGGGCACTATGGCTACACCTTC	CASSSYGQGHYGYTF
.	TRBV4-1	TRBJ1-2	.	TGCGCCAGCAGCCAAGACCAACTAAACTATGGCTACACCTTC	CASSQDQLNYGYTF
.	TRBV6-2/TRBV6-3	TRBJ1-1	TRBD1	TGTGCCAGCAGTTGGGCTGGGACAGGGAACACTGAAGCTTTCTTT	CASSWAGTGNTEAFF
once	TRBV19	TRBJ2-7	.	TGTGCCAGTAGTAGCCAGGGATCCTACGAGCAGTACTTC	CASSSQGSYEQYF
.	TRBV5-1	TRBJ2-2	TRBD1	TGCGCCAGCAGCCAAGGGACAGGGAACACCGGGGAGCTGTTTTTT	CASSQGTGNTGELFF
.	TRBV5-5	TRBJ2-7	.	TGTGCCAGCAGCTTGGGAGCAAAAGAGCAGTACTTC	CASSLGAKEQYF
once	TRBV9	TRBJ1-1	TRBD1	TGTGCCAGCAGCCAAGACAGGGGACCGAACACTGAAGCTTTCTTT	CASSQDRGPNTEAFF
.	TRBV4-3	TRBJ2-6	.	TGCGCCAGCAGCCGAGGGACGGGGGGCATTGGGGCCAACGTGCTGACTTTC	CASSRGTGGIGANVLTF
.	TRBV19	TRBJ1-2	.	TGTGCCAGTAGTATTAGCAGCGATCTTTTCTATGGCTACACCTTC	CASSISSDLFYGYTF
once	TRBV19	TRBJ2-1	TRBD1	TGTGCCAGTAGTATCGATACAGGGGCCACTCCTGGCAATGAGCAGTTCTTC	CASSIDTGATPGNEQFF
.	TRBV10-3	TRBJ1-1	.	TGTGCCACCATGACAGGAGAGAACACTGAAGCTTTCTTT	CATMTGENTEAFF
.	TRBV28	TRBJ1-6	.	TGTGCCAGCACCTCCCCGGAGGGGTGGAATTCACCCCTCCACTTT	CASTSPEGWNSPLHF
.	TRBV4-3	TRBJ1-5	TRBD1	TGCGCCAGCAGCCAGGAGACAGGGATTAATCAGCCCCAGCATTTT	CASSQETGINQPQHF
.	TRBV3-1/TRBV3-2	TRBJ2-2	TRBD2	TGTGCCAGCAGCCTCTGGACTAGCGGAAACACCGGGGAGCTGTTTTTT	CASSLWTSGNTGELFF
.	TRBV3-1/TRBV3-2	TRBJ1-1	TRBD1	TGTGCCAGCAGACGGGACAGGGGAAAGAACACTGAAGCTTTCTTT	CASRRDRGKNTEAFF
once	TRBV11-2	TRBJ2-1	TRBD1	TGTGCCAGCAGGGCCGGGACAGAATTTGACAATGAGCAGTTCTTC	CASRAGTEFDNEQFF
.	TRBV7-8	TRBJ2-1	.	TGTGCCAGCAGCTCCTGGGGAGACCCGGGTGAGCAGTTCTTC	CASSSWGDPGEQFF
.	TRBV6-6	TRBJ1-5	.	TGTGCCAGCAGTGGACGGGACATACTAAATCAGCCCCAGCATTTT	CASSGRDILNQPQHF
.	TRBV19	TRBJ1-5	.	TGTGCCAGTAGTCAAGACAGAGGTCAGCCCCAGCATTTT	CASSQDRGQPQHF
.	TRBV4-3	TRBJ2-3	TRBD2	TGCGCCAGCAGCCAAGATCAGACTAGCGGGATCACAGATACGCAGTATTTT	CASSQDQTSGITDTQYF
.	TRBV27	TRBJ1-5	TRBD1	TGTGCCAGCAGAAAGACAGGGGGCCAGCAGCCCCAGCATTTT	CASRKTGGQQPQHF
once	TRBV5-6	TRBJ1-1	.	TGTGCCAGCAGCTTTACCACAGAAGCTTTCTTT	CASSFTTEAFF
.	TRBV19	TRBJ1-5	.	TGTGCCAGTAGCATCATCTTACAGGAACTCAATCAGCCCCAGCATTTT	CASSIILQELNQPQHF
.	TRBV2	TRBJ2-7	.	TGTGCCAGCAGCCGGGACTTCTACGAGCAGTACTTC	CASSRDFYEQYF
once	TRBV18	TRBJ1-3	.	TGTGCCAGCTCACCCCCCCTAGGATCTGGAAACACCATATATTTT	CASSPPLGSGNTIYF
once	TRBV19	TRBJ2-3	.	TGTGCCAGTAGTGGAGGAAGGGATACGCAGTATTTT	CASSGGRDTQYF
.	TRBV21-1	TRBJ1-5	.	TGTGCCAGCAGCAAAGATCGGAAACAGGACACCGTCAATCAGCCCCAGCATTTT	CASSKDRKQDTVNQPQHF
.	TRBV11-2	TRBJ1-1	.	TGTGCCAGCAGCTTTCTCAGGCTGAACACTGAAGCTTTCTTT	CASSFLRLNTEAFF